These T cell receptor beta chains were read from a single sample in a study of radiotherapy plus CTLA-4 blockade in lung cancer. Clones were read by immunoSEQ multiplex PCR, and TCRdb kept only the in-frame ones, dropping some. The table records about 98,000 clones, about 86% of them present only once. Sequences were derived from peripheral blood, sampled from a patient treated with radiotherapy plus ipilimumab. The receptor source for this set is a human donor with non-small cell lung cancer that progressed on radiotherapy plus ipilimumab. Each CDR3 is given with its conserved first and last residue. D genes are given only for firm matches. Where a row states a size, it is once, few, many or the class of an expanded clone; other rows omit it.

j_call v_call d_call clone_size cdr3_nt cdr3_aa
TRBJ2-2 TRBV5-1 TRBD2 - TGCGCCAGCAGCTTTCTAGCGGGAGCGAACACCGGGGAGCTGTTTTTT CASSFLAGANTGELFF
TRBJ2-1 TRBV23-1 - - TGCGCCGGCCCTCTCCGACAGGCAAACAATGAGCAGTTCTTC CAGPLRQANNEQFF
TRBJ2-1 TRBV6-6 - - TGTGCCAGCAGTTCCTCAGGGGGGGCCAACAATGAGCAGTTCTTC CASSSSGGANNEQFF
TRBJ2-5 TRBV2 TRBD2 - TGTGCCAGCAGTGAATTGTTAGTAGCGGGAGGGGGGGAGACCCAGTACTTC CASSELLVAGGGETQYF
TRBJ2-3 TRBV9 - - TGTGCCAGCAGCGGTGGAAACACAGATACGCAGTATTTT CASSGGNTDTQYF
TRBJ2-7 TRBV11-2 TRBD1 - TGTGCCAGCAATACACAGGGGGCAGGCGAGCAGTACTTC CASNTQGAGEQYF
TRBJ1-3 TRBV27 - once TGTGCCAGCAGTTCCTATGGGTTGGGGGATAGCTCTGGAAACACCATATATTTT CASSSYGLGDSSGNTIYF
TRBJ2-7 TRBV6-1 - - TGTGCCAGCAGCCGCACGACCGGCTACGAGCAGTACTTC CASSRTTGYEQYF
TRBJ2-7 TRBV5-1 - - TGCGCCAGCAGCTCCACTCGCTACGAGCAGTACTTC CASSSTRYEQYF
TRBJ1-3 TRBV5-6 TRBD1 few TGTGCCAGCAGCACCGGACAGGTCCGCACCATATATTTT CASSTGQVRTIYF
TRBJ2-1 TRBV4-1 - - TGCGCCAGCAGCCAAGACGCGGGCTCTAGGAATGAGCAGTTCTTC CASSQDAGSRNEQFF
TRBJ2-5 TRBV15 - - TGTGCCACCAACCGCGGCGGCGAAGAGACCCAGTACTTC CATNRGGEETQYF
TRBJ1-4 TRBV27 - - TGTGCCAGCAAACCTACTACGGGAGAGGAGGAAAAACTGTTTTTT CASKPTTGEEEKLFF
TRBJ1-1 TRBV15 - - TGTGCCACCAGCAGGGGGGTGAACACTGAAGCTTTCTTT CATSRGVNTEAFF
TRBJ1-2 TRBV9 - - TGTGCCAGCAGGAGTAACTATGGCTACACCTTC CASRSNYGYTF
TRBJ2-3 TRBV6-5 - - TGTGCCAGCAGGTCTACAGGGATAGATACGCAGTATTTT CASRSTGIDTQYF
TRBJ2-1 TRBV9 - - TGTGCCAGCAGCGTAGGGCAGGGGTACAATGAGCAGTTCTTC CASSVGQGYNEQFF
TRBJ2-3 TRBV7-2 TRBD2 - TGTGCCTCCACGGAGGGACTAGCCAGCACAGATACGCAGTATTTT CASTEGLASTDTQYF
TRBJ2-1 TRBV9 TRBD1 - TGCGCCAGCAGGGGACAGGGAAACAATGAGCAGTTCTTC CASRGQGNNEQFF
TRBJ2-3 TRBV5-1 - - TGCGCCAGCAGCTCGGGCCTCGATTCGGGGGATACGCAGTATTTT CASSSGLDSGDTQYF
TRBJ2-7 TRBV6-1 - - TGTGCCAGCAGTTTTGGGTTTGAGCAGTACTTC CASSFGFEQYF
TRBJ1-2 TRBV29-1 TRBD1 - TGCAGCGTTGGCCAGACAGGGGCCCTCCAAGGCTACACCTTC CSVGQTGALQGYTF
TRBJ2-2 TRBV18 - once TGTGCCAGCTCACGGCAGGGTCCCACCGGGGAGCTGTTTTTT CASSRQGPTGELFF
TRBJ1-3 TRBV5-1 - - TGCGCCAGCAGACGAGAGAGTCCTGGAAACACCATATATTTT CASRRESPGNTIYF
TRBJ2-1 TRBV5-1 TRBD2 - TGCGCCAGCAGCCCGCGACTAGCGGGAAACTCCTACAATGAGCAGTTCTTC CASSPRLAGNSYNEQFF
TRBJ1-4 TRBV19 TRBD1 - TGTGCCAGTAGCCGGACAGGGAGTAATGAAAAACTGTTTTTT CASSRTGSNEKLFF
TRBJ1-1 TRBV5-1 - - TGCGCCAGCCAAGCCGGGACGCCTAACACTGAAGCTTTCTTT CASQAGTPNTEAFF
TRBJ2-7 TRBV14 - - TGTGCCAGCAGCCAAGATTTGAGGGGCGAGCAGTACTTC CASSQDLRGEQYF
TRBJ1-1 TRBV7-8 - - TGTGCCAGCAGCTTAAACTCGGGAGGCGCTGAAGCTTTCTTT CASSLNSGGAEAFF
TRBJ2-7 TRBV5-6 - medium-sized TGTGCCAGCAGCTTGGTAGCAGCGGACGAGCAGTACTTC CASSLVAADEQYF
TRBJ2-7 TRBV5-4 TRBD2 - TGTGCCAGCAGCTTGGCCGGACTAGCGGGTGCGACCTACGAGCAGTACTTC CASSLAGLAGATYEQYF
TRBJ2-1 TRBV7-3 TRBD2 - TGTGCCAGCAGCCCGGGACTAGCGGGAGGGCCGGGGCAGTTCTTC CASSPGLAGGPGQFF
TRBJ2-2 TRBV12-5 TRBD2 - TGTGCTAGTGATCCGGGACTAGCGGAGCCCACCGGGGAGCTGTTTTTT CASDPGLAEPTGELFF
TRBJ1-1 TRBV6-1 - - TGTGCCAGCAGTGAATATGACAGCAGGACAACTGAAGCTTTCTTT CASSEYDSRTTEAFF
TRBJ1-4 TRBV5-1 - few TGCGCCAGCAGCTTGGGAGGGAGTGAAAAACTGTTTTTT CASSLGGSEKLFF
TRBJ2-2 TRBV10-2 TRBD2 - TGCGCCAGCACTATCGAAGGGACTAGGGGTGTCCCCGGGGAGCTGTTTTTT CASTIEGTRGVPGELFF
TRBJ2-3 TRBV9 - - TGTGCCAGCAGCGTAACTTGGCTAGCCAGTGATACGCAGTATTTT CASSVTWLASDTQYF
TRBJ2-1 TRBV2 - - TGTGCCAGCAGTGGGTCTAGCGCCAGAGGGGGCTCCTACAATGAGCAGTTCTTC CASSGSSARGGSYNEQFF
TRBJ2-5 TRBV2 - - TGTGCCAGCAGGCTTATGGTATCCGGCAGCCGGGAAGAGACCCAGTACTTC CASRLMVSGSREETQYF
TRBJ1-2 TRBV28 - few TGTGCCAGCAGTCGAGAGCACGGATGGACCTATGGCTACACCTTC CASSREHGWTYGYTF
TRBJ2-3 TRBV5-1 - - TGCGCCAGCAGCTTGGAGACCTACAACACAGATACGCAGTATTTT CASSLETYNTDTQYF